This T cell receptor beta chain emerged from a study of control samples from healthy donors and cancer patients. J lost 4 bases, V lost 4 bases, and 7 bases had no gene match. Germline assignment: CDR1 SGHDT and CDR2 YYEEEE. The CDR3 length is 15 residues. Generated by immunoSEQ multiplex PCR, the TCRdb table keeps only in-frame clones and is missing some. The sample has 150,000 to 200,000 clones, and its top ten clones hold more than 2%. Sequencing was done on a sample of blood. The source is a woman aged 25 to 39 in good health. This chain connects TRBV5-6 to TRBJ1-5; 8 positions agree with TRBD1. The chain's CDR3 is CASSTWTGRNQPQHF. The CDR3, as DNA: TGTGCCAGCAGCACTTGGACAGGGAGAAATCAGCCCCAGCATTTT.